This TCR beta chain is drawn from a study of cytomegalovirus exposure and HLA in healthy donors. On the study more broadly: Of several hundred genotyped donors, about 81% clustered with self-reported Caucasian donors. Notes on the study in general: An analysis that came later showed most CMV-associated TCR beta chains appearing HLA-restricted.

The PCR had 60 Vbeta and 13 Jbeta primers. Only in-frame clones appear in the TCRdb table, and some are missing; sequencing was by immunoSEQ multiplex PCR. This table has 150,000 to 170,000 clones, approximately 80% appearing once. Despite likely unrecorded immune exposures, the donors were nominally healthy at the time of sampling. In the case of this clone: Its antigen is still unknown.

This CDR3 has 15 residues. CDR1 and CDR2 (germline): SGHDT, YYEEEE. The trim removed 0 bases at V and 4 bases at J, leaving 6 bases unmatched. V gene TRBV5-6 combines with J gene TRBJ2-5, with TRBD2 identical over 7 bases. The material sequenced was PBMCs. This sequence was found in a man aged 25-45 years in good health and CMV-seropositive. CDR3 protein: CASSLAGRAGETQYF. The DNA for the CDR3 is TGTGCCAGCAGCTTGGCGGGGAGGGCCGGAGAGACCCAGTACTTC.